Each of the 27 T cell receptor beta chains below was sequenced from the same sample in a study of blood T cells in healthy people across ages. A second about 6 to 12 cycle PCR used barcoded and J-beta primers. TCRdb re-called the 5' RACE reads through MiXCR, storing one row per CDR3 protein. The sample holds some 860,000 distinct CDR3 sequences, roughly 56% seen once. Source material: blood. The receptors here all came from a man aged 40-49 years in good health.

This clonotype appeared once. One end of the junction varies from germline; a read error may be responsible. V gene TRBV7-6 combines with J gene TRBJ1-1, with D hard to call. The germline CDR1 and CDR2 sequences are SGHVS and FNYEAQ. This CDR3 region has 16 residues. The CDR3 DNA sequence: TGTGCCAGCGGCTTAGTGGGAGGCGCGTCGAACACTGAAGCTTTCTTT. Protein sequence: CASGLVGGASNTEAFF.

This clonotype was recorded at least ten times. V gene TRBV4-3 combines with J gene TRBJ2-7; 7 bases are a match to TRBD1. The CDR3 contains 15 residues. Looked up from germline, CDR1 is LGHNA and CDR2 is YSLEER. Losses at the gene ends were 0 bases for V and 3 bases for J; bases not matched to a gene: 5. CDR3 amino acids: CASSQEWDRDYEQYF. CDR3 DNA: TGCGCCAGCAGCCAAGAGTGGGACAGAGACTACGAGCAGTACTTC.

This chain connects TRBV5-1 to TRBJ2-4; tentatively, D is TRBD2 (6 bases). The CDR3 extends over 14 amino acids. Germline CDR1 is SGHRS and CDR2 is YFSETQ. V shed 1 base and J shed 7 bases, with 12 bases lying between them. CDR3 coding DNA: TGCGCCAGCAGCTTGCCCGGCAGCGGGAACATTCAGTACTTC. Translated, it gives CASSLPGSGNIQYF.

The rearrangement joins TRBV4-2 to TRBJ1-5; 7 positions agree with TRBD1. V shed 5 bases, J shed 2 bases, and the junction held 12 bases outside the gene matches. This CDR3 contains 17 residues. Germline assignment: CDR1 LGHNA and CDR2 YNFKEQ. CDR3 region: CASSDWAGGDGNQPQHF. The CDR3 nucleotides are TGTGCCAGCAGCGACTGGGCAGGGGGAGATGGCAATCAGCCCCAGCATTTT.

For this clonotype: One junction end does not reproduce the germline sequence, and a read error may be involved. The chain recombines TRBV7-9 with TRBJ1-1; D ambiguous. Per the germline V gene, CDR1 is SEHNR and CDR2 is FQNEAQ (reference sequence). The CDR3 sequence is 15 residues long. In DNA, the CDR3 is TGTGCCAACAGCTTAGCTGGGAACCGAGGGACTGAAGCTTTCTTT. Its protein product is CANSLAGNRGTEAFF.

The rearrangement uses TRBV9 and TRBJ2-6; 7 nucleotides agree with TRBD1. Germline-derived CDR1 and CDR2 are SGDLS and YYNGEE. The ends lost 0 bases at V and 1 base at J; junction bases unmatched: 7. There are 18 residues in the CDR3. CDR3 loop: CASSVAGTVESGANVLTF. The CDR3 DNA reads TGTGCCAGCAGCGTAGCTGGGACAGTGGAATCTGGGGCCAACGTCCTGACTTTC.

V and J are TRBV20-1 and TRBJ1-4; tentative D call: TRBD1 (5 bases). This CDR3 region has 13 residues. The germline V gene has CDR1 DFQATT and CDR2 SNEGSKA (reference sequence). V was trimmed by 6 bases and J by 2 bases, leaving 10 bases between them. The CDR3 region has the DNA TGCAGTGCAGGAGGGGCCACTAATGAAAAACTGTTTTTT. Its translation is CSAGGATNEKLFF.

The CDR3 nucleotides read TGTGCCAGCAGCTCATCTTCCGGGGCCACGAACACTGAAGCTTTCTTT. It translates to CASSSSSGATNTEAFF. V gene TRBV7-2 combines with J gene TRBJ1-1; D is perhaps TRBD1 (5 bases). Trimming shortened V by 4 bases and J by 1 base, and 16 bases separated the two germline ends. The V gene's germline CDR1 is SGHTA and CDR2 FQGNSA. The CDR3 has 16 residues.

This clonotype appeared a few times. The J gene is TRBJ2-7, the V gene TRBV14; 10 nucleotides agree with TRBD1. The germline CDR1 and CDR2 sequences are SGHDN and FVKESK. The CDR3 loop spans 18 amino acids. J gave up 1 base and V 0 bases, and 9 bases lay outside the gene matches. CDR3 in amino acids: CASSQDLWTGGSSYEQYF. The CDR3 region has the DNA TGTGCCAGCAGCCAAGATTTATGGACAGGGGGTTCATCCTACGAGCAGTACTTC.

The gene calls are TRBV6-5 and TRBJ2-5, with D unclear. The length of the CDR3 is 13 residues. The V gene lost 5 bases and the J gene lost 4 bases, with 11 bases spanning the gap. The germline gives CDR1 MNHEY, CDR2 SVGAGI. The CDR3 is CASSDGQRETQYF. In nucleotides, the CDR3 is TGTGCCAGCAGTGACGGCCAGAGAGAGACCCAGTACTTC.

This chain uses TRBV28 with TRBJ2-1; D may correspond to TRBD1 or TRBD2 (5 bases each). The CDR3 runs to 14 residues. The V and J ends lost 6 bases and 4 bases respectively, with 13 bases between them. Per germline, CDR1 MDHEN and CDR2 SYDVKM. CDR3 nucleotide sequence: TGTGCCAGCAGGTTCCGGGACGTATACAATGAGCAGTTCTTC. It codes for CASRFRDVYNEQFF.

This chain links TRBV12-3 or TRBV12-4 with TRBJ2-1, with a possible D match to TRBD2 (6 bases). This CDR3 contains 16 residues. V lost 7 bases and J 2 bases, leaving 18 bases between the germline ends. The chain's CDR3 is CASTPSGTPTYNEQFF. The CDR3 DNA follows: TGTGCCAGCACCCCTTCCGGGACTCCGACCTACAATGAGCAGTTCTTC.

DNA for the CDR3: TGTGCCACCAGCAAGGAGAATCAGCCCCAGCATTTT. It is translated as CATSKENQPQHF. The rearrangement links TRBV15 to TRBJ1-5; D uncertain. The germline V gene has CDR1 LNHNV and CDR2 YYDKDF (reference sequence). The CDR3 runs 12 residues. V shed 4 bases and J shed 4 bases, with 5 bases lying between them.

The chain has TRBV6-2 or TRBV6-3 and TRBJ2-7; the match to TRBD1 covers 10 bases. J lost 0 bases, V lost 6 bases, and 17 bases had no gene match. This CDR3 contains 19 residues. Looked up from germline, CDR1 is MNHEY and CDR2 is SVGEGT. The CDR3 loop reads CASRPIQRDRGKGSYEQYF. In nucleotides, the CDR3 is TGTGCCAGCAGACCTATCCAGAGGGACAGGGGAAAAGGCTCCTACGAGCAGTACTTC.

This chain links TRBV2 with TRBJ1-1; no firm D call. CDR1 SNHLY and CDR2 FYNNEI come from the germline V gene. The V end was cut by 8 bases, the J end by 1 base, with 17 bases between. The CDR3 consists of 15 residues. CDR3 protein: CASQAPSSGNTEAFF. The DNA of the CDR3 is TGTGCCAGCCAAGCTCCGTCGAGCGGGAACACTGAAGCTTTCTTT.

This clonotype was recorded a few times. The chain carries TRBV3-1 and TRBJ2-6; D gene ambiguous. Germline CDR1 is LGHDT and CDR2 is YNNKEL (reference sequence). Trimming removed 3 bases at V and 0 bases at J, with 9 bases between. CDR3 length equals 16 residues. This chain's CDR3 is CASSQSLYSGANVLTF. The CDR3 DNA follows: TGTGCCAGCAGCCAGAGTCTATACTCTGGGGCCAACGTCCTGACTTTC.

The sample holds a few counts of this clonotype. The chain joins TRBV7-3 to TRBJ2-7, with 9 bases fitting TRBD1. The CDR3 contains 15 residues. V gave up 5 bases and J gave up 7 bases; unmatched junction bases: 12. CDR1 and CDR2 from the germline V gene are SGHTA and FQGTGA. The CDR3 DNA reads TGTGCCAGCAGCCCGTCGACAGGGGGAATATCAGAGCAGTACTTC. Protein: CASSPSTGGISEQYF.

The chain carries TRBV28 and TRBJ2-7; the match to TRBD1 covers 11 bases. Germline CDR1 and CDR2: MDHEN and SYDVKM. The V gene end was trimmed by 4 bases and the J gene end by 5 bases; junction bases not matched to a gene: 7. The CDR3 sequence is 15 residues long. The CDR3 sequence is CASSSSPGQGDEQYF. CDR3 sequence (DNA): TGTGCCAGCAGTTCGTCCCCGGGACAGGGGGACGAGCAGTACTTC.

The J gene is TRBJ2-5, the V gene TRBV24-1; tentative D call: TRBD1 (6 bases). This CDR3 is built from 18 residues. Between the trimmed V and J ends, which lost 3 bases and 7 bases, there was a span of 26 bases. Germline loops: CDR1 KGHDR, CDR2 SFDVKD. The CDR3 region has the DNA TGTGCCACCAGTGATACGGGCCCCCGGGACACCACTGCAGGGACCCAGTACTTC. Protein: CATSDTGPRDTTAGTQYF.

This clonotype was seen once. The chain joins TRBV7-2 to TRBJ1-3; TRBD1 aligns across 9 bases. The germline CDR1 and CDR2 sequences are SGHTA and FQGNSA. The V and J ends lost 5 bases and 2 bases, in that order; junction bases with no gene match: 4. The CDR3 covers 15 residues. Here the CDR3 DNA reads TGTGCCAGCAGCGAACAGGGGGCTCCTGGAAACACCATATATTTT. It yields the protein CASSEQGAPGNTIYF.

J is TRBJ2-7 and V is TRBV7-6, with D unclear. Trimming stripped 5 bases from V and 4 bases from J, with 12 bases between. Germline V CDR1 and CDR2: SGHVS, FNYEAQ. This CDR3 has 13 amino acids. CDR3 nucleotides: TGTGCCAGCAGCGCAGGTAGTGAATACGAGCAGTACTTC. This gives the protein CASSAGSEYEQYF.

The chain carries TRBV7-3 and TRBJ2-6; D possibly corresponds to TRBD1 (5 bases). The germline V gene encodes CDR1 SGHTA and CDR2 FQGTGA. The CDR3 is 18 amino acids. V lost 7 bases and J lost 0, with 19 bases in between. In DNA, the CDR3 is TGTGCCAGCATTCCAGACAGCCAAATCCTCTCTGGGGCCAACGTCCTGACTTTC. Its translation: CASIPDSQILSGANVLTF.

The chain couples TRBV5-1 to TRBJ2-5, with D possibly matching TRBD1 (5 bases). Germline V lookup: CDR1 SGHRS, CDR2 YFSETQ. The ends were cut back, 6 bases at V and 5 bases at J, with 14 bases in the middle. CDR3 length: 13 residues. CDR3 nucleotides: TGCGCCAGCAAAAGGCTGGGGCCGGAGACCCAGTACTTC. Its translation is CASKRLGPETQYF.

The chain has TRBV6-5 and TRBJ2-7; D ambiguous. The germline V and J ends were trimmed by 2 bases and 7 bases, with 12 bases remaining between them. Germline V gene data show CDR1 as MNHEY and CDR2 as SVGAGI. The CDR3 covers 13 residues. This CDR3 reads CASSYLPSSEQYF. CDR3 nucleotides: TGTGCCAGCAGTTACCTACCTTCTAGTGAGCAGTACTTC.

The chain carries TRBV24-1 and TRBJ2-5, with D possibly matching TRBD2 (6 bases). The germline V and J ends were trimmed by 4 bases and 1 base, with 6 bases remaining between them. The V gene's germline CDR1 is KGHDR and CDR2 SFDVKD. The CDR3 runs 13 residues. CDR3 protein: CATSEGGQETQYF. CDR3 nucleotides: TGTGCCACCAGTGAGGGGGGCCAAGAGACCCAGTACTTC.

This chain uses TRBV7-6 with TRBJ2-1, with 9 bases aligning to TRBD1. The germline V gene has CDR1 SGHVS and CDR2 FNYEAQ. Unmatched junction bases numbered 3, after V lost 5 bases and J lost 1 base. This CDR3 spans 15 amino acids. CDR3 sequence: CASSTTGGSYNEQFF. For the CDR3, the DNA is TGTGCCAGCAGCACGACAGGGGGTTCCTACAATGAGCAGTTCTTC.

V is TRBV24-1 and J is TRBJ1-5, with TRBD1 identical over 12 bases. CDR1 and CDR2 (germline): KGHDR, SFDVKD. V was clipped by 2 bases and J by 3 bases; unmatched bases: 7. This CDR3 region has 18 residues. CDR3 bases: TGTGCCACCAGTGATTCCGCAGGGACAGGGGGCGTCAATCAGCCCCAGCATTTT. The encoded protein is CATSDSAGTGGVNQPQHF.